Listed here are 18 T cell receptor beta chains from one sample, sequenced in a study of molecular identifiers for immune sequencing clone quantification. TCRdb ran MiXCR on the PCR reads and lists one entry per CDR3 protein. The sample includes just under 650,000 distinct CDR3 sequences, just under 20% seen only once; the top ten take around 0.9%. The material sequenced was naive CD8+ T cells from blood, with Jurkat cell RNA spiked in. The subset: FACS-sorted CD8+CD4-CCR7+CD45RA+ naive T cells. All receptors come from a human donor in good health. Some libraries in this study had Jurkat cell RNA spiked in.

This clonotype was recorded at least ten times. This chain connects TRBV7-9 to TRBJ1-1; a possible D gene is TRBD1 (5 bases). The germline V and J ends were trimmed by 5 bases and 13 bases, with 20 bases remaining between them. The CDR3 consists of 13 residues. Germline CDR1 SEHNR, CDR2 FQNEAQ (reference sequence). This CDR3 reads CASSPTIPGDDFF. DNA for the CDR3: TGTGCCAGCAGCCCTACGATACCGGGGGATGATTTCTTT.

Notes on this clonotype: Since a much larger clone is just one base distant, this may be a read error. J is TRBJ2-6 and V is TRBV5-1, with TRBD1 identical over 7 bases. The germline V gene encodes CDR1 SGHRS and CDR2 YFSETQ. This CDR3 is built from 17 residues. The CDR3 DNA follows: TGCGCCAGCAGCTGGGGGACAGTAAGCTCTGGGGCCAACGTCCCGACTTTC. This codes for CASSWGTVSSGANVPTF.

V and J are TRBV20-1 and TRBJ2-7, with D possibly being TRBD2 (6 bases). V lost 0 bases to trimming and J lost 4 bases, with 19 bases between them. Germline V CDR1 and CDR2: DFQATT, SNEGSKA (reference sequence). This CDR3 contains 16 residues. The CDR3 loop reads CSARDSDTGSLYEQYF. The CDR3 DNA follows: TGCAGTGCTAGAGATTCGGACACCGGGAGCCTTTACGAGCAGTACTTC.

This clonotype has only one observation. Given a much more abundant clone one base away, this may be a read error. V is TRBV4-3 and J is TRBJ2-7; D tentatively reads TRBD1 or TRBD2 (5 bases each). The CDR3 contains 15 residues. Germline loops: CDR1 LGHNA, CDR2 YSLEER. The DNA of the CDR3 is TGCGCCAGCGGCCAAGAGGGACGCAGCGACTACGAGCAGTACTTC. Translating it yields CASGQEGRSDYEQYF.

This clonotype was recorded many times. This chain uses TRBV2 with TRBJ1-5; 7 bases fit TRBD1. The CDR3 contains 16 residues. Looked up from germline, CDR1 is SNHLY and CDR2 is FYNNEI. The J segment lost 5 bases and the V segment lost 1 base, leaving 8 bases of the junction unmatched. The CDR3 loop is CASSEGLAQGDQPQHF. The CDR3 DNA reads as TGTGCCAGCAGTGAAGGGTTGGCCCAGGGGGATCAGCCCCAGCATTTT. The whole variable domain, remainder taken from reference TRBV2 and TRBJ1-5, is EPEVTQTPSHQVTQMGQEVILRCVPISNHLYFYWYRQILGQKVEFLVSFYNNEISEKSEIFDDQFSVERPDGSNFTLKIRSTKLEDSAMYFCASSEGLAQGDQPQHFGDGTRLSIL.

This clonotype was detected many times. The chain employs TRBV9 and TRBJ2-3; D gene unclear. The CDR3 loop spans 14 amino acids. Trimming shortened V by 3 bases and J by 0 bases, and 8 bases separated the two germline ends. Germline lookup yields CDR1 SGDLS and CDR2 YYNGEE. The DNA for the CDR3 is TGTGCCAGCAGCGAACTTAGCAGCACAGATACGCAGTATTTT. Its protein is CASSELSSTDTQYF.

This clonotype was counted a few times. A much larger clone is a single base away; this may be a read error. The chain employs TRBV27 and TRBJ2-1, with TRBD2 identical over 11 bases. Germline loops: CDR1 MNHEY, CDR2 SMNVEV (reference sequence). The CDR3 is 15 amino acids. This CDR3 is CANSPLAGGVNEQFF. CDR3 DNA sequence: TGTGCCAACAGTCCTCTAGCGGGGGGAGTCAATGAGCAGTTCTTC.

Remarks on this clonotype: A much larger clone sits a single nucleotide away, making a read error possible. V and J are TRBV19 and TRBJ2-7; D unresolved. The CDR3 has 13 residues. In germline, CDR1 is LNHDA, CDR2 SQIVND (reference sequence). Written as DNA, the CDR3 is TGTGCCAGTAGTATAGTTGGCAGAGAGGAGCAGTGCTTC. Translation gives CASSIVGREEQCF.

CDR3 protein: CASSQTTGGAYNEQFF. The CDR3 DNA sequence: TGCGCCAGCAGCCAAACAACAGGGGGGGCCTACAATGAGCAGTTCTTC. The rearrangement joins TRBV4-3 to TRBJ2-1, with D possibly TRBD1 on 8 matching bases. Germline CDR1 and CDR2: LGHNA and YSLEER. The V gene lost 2 bases and the J gene lost 2 bases, with 13 bases spanning the gap. CDR3 length equals 16 residues.

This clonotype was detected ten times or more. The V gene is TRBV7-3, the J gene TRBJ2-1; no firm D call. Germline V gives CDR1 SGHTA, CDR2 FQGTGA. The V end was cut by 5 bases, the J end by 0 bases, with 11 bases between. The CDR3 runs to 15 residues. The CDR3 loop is CASSPSESSYNEQFF. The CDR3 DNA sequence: TGTGCCAGCAGCCCGAGCGAAAGCTCCTACAATGAGCAGTTCTTC.

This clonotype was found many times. CDR3: CSATGLHSYEQYF. CDR3 bases: TGCAGTGCTACTGGTCTCCACTCCTACGAGCAGTACTTC. This chain joins TRBV20-1 and TRBJ2-7; D is undetermined. This CDR3 comprises 13 residues. The ends were cut back, 4 bases at V and 0 bases at J, with 10 bases in the middle. The V gene's germline CDR1 is DFQATT and CDR2 SNEGSKA (reference sequence).

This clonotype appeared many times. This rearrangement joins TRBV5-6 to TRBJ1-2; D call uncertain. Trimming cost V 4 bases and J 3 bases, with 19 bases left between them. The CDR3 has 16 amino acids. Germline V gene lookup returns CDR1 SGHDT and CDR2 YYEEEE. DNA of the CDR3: TGTGCCAGCAGCCTATACACGAGCCAGACTTACTATGGCTACACCTTC. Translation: CASSLYTSQTYYGYTF.

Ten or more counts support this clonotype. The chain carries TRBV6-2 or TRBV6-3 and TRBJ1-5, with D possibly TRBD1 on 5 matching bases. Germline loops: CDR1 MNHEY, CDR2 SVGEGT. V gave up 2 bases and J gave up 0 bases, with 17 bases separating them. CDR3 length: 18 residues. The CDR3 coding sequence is TGTGCCAGCAGTTACCCCAGGGCAGAATCTCATAGCAATCAGCCCCAGCATTTT. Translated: CASSYPRAESHSNQPQHF.

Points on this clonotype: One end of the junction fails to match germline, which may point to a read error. The CDR3 sequence is CASYGRGLSGSTIYF. CDR3 nucleotides: TGTGCCAGTTATGGTCGGGGGCTCTCTGGAAGCACCATATATTTT. The chain uses TRBV19 and TRBJ1-3, with D tentatively TRBD1 (6 bases). CDR1 is LNHDA, CDR2 SQIVND, per germline (reference sequence). This CDR3 is built from 15 residues. The full variable domain, in which reference TRBV19 and TRBJ1-3 provide the parts outside the CDR3, is DGGITQSPKYLFRKEGQNVTLSCEQNLNHDAMYWYRQDPGQGLRLIYYSQIVNDFQKGDIAEGYSVSREKKESFPLTVTSAQKNPTAFYLCASYGRGLSGSTIYFGEGSWLTVV.

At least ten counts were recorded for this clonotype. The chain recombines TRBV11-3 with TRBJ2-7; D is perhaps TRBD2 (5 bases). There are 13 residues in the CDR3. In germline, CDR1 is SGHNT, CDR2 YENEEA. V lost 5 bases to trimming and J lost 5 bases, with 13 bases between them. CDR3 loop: CASSQDSPHEQYF. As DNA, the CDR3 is TGTGCCAGCAGCCAGGACTCCCCCCACGAGCAGTACTTC.

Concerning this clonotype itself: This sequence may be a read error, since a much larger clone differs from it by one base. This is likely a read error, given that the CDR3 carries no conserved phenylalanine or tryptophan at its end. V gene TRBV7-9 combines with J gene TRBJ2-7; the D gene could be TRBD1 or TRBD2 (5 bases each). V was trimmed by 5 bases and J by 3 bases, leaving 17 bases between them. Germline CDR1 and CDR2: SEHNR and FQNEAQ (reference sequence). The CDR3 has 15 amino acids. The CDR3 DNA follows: TGTGCCAGCAGCGCAGCGGACACAGTATTCTACGAGCAGTACCTC. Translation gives CASSAADTVFYEQYL.

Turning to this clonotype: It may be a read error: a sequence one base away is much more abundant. This chain's CDR3 is CSVVRDYTYNEQYF. In nucleotides, the CDR3 is TGCAGCGTTGTTAGGGACTACACTTACAATGAGCAGTACTTC. J is TRBJ2-7 and V is TRBV29-1; the match to TRBD2 covers 7 bases. This CDR3 spans 14 amino acids. Per germline, CDR1 SQVTM and CDR2 ANQGSEA. The V segment lost 4 bases and the J segment 7 bases; nucleotides outside the gene matches: 13.

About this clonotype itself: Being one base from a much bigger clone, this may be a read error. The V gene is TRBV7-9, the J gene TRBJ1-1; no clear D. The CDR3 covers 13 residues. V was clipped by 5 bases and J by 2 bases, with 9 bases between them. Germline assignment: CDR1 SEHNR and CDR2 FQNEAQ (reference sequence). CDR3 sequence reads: CASSLFENTEAFF. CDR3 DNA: TGTGCCAGCAGCCTTTTTGAAAACACTGAAGCTTTCTTT.